This T cell receptor (beta chain) stems from a study of spatial heterogeneity in lung cancer. Study-wide background: There were, on average, more than eight raw-read appearances for each unique TCR and UMI combination.

Ten or more counts support this clonotype. Its target is not known. The time point is: sample taken at primary tumor resection. The authors sequenced whole RNA from tumor, nontumor lung or frozen PBMC without sorting. MiXCR was run by TCRdb on the 5' RACE reads, yielding one entry per CDR3 protein. The profile covers 35,000 to 55,000 distinct CDR3 sequences, with roughly 13% appearing a single time and 56% taken by the ten largest. Study observations and caveats: At resection, ubiquitous expanded tumor TCRs appeared in blood more than at follow-up.

The CDR3 sequence is 13 residues long. CDR1 and CDR2 (germline): SGHTA, FQGTGA. V was trimmed by 5 bases and J by 8 bases, leaving 13 bases between them. J is TRBJ2-1 and V is TRBV7-3; the D gene is possibly TRBD2 (5 bases). This TCR derives from a male donor with early-stage non-small cell lung cancer. Here the sequenced sample was PBMCs, taken at surgery. The CDR3 DNA sequence: TGTGCCAGCAGCCCATGGCGGGCCGATGAGCAGTTCTTC. As protein: CASSPWRADEQFF.